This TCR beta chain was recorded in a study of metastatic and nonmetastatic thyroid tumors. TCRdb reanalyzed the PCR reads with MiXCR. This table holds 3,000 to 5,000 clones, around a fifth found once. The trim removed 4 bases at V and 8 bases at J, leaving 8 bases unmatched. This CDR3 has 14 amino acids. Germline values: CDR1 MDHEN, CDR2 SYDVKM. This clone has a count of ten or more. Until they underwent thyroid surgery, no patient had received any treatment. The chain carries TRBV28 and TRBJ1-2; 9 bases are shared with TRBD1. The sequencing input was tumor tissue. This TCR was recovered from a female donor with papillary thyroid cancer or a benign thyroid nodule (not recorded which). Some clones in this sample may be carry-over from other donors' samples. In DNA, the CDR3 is TGTGCCAGCAGTTCTCAACAGGGGGCGCGAGGCTACACCTTC. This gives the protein CASSSQQGARGYTF.